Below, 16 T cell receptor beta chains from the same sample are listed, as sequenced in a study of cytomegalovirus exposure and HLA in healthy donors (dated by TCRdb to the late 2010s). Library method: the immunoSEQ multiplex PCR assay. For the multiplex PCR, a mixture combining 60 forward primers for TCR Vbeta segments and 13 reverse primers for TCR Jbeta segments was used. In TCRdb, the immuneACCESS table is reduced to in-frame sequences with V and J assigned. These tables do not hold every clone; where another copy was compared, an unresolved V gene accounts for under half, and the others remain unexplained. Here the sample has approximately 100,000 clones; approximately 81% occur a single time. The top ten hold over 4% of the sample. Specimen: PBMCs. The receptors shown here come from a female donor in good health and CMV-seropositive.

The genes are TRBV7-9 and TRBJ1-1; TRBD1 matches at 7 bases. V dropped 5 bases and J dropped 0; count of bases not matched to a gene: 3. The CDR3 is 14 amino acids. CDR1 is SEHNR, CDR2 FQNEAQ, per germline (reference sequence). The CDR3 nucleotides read TGTGCCAGCAGCGAGGGACAGTTGAACACTGAAGCTTTCTTT. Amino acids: CASSEGQLNTEAFF.

The CDR3 coding sequence is TGTGCCTGGACGAAGAGACAGGCCTTCTATGGCTACACCTTC. It translates to CAWTKRQAFYGYTF. The chain uses TRBV30 and TRBJ1-2, with a possible D match to TRBD1 (6 bases). The CDR3 sequence is 14 residues long. Germline-derived CDR1 and CDR2 are GTSNPN and SVGIG (reference sequence). Trimming removed 4 bases at V and 4 bases at J, with 16 bases between.

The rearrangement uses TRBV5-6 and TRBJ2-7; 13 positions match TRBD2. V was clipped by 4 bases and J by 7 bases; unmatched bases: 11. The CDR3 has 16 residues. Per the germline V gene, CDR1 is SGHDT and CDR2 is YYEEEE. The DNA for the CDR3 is TGTGCCAGCAGCACGAGGACTAGCGGGAGTCTGAGGGAGCAGTACTTC. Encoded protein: CASSTRTSGSLREQYF.

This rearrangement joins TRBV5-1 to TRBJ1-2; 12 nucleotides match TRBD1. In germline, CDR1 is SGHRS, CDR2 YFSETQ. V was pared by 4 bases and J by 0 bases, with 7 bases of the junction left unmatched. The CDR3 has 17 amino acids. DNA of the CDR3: TGCGCCAGCAGCCGACCCGGGACAGGGGGCCCTAACTATGGCTACACCTTC. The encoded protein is CASSRPGTGGPNYGYTF.

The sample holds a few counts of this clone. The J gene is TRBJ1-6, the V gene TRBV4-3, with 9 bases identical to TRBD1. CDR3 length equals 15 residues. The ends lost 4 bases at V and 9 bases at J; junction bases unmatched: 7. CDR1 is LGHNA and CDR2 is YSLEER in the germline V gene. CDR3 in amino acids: CASSRGQGQGSPLHF. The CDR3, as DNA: TGCGCCAGCAGCCGCGGACAGGGGCAAGGTTCACCCCTCCACTTT.

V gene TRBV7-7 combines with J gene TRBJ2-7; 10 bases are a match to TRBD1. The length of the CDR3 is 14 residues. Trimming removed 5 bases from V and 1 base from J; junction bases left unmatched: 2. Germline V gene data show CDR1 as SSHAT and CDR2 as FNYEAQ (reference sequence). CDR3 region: CASSEGQGSYEQYF. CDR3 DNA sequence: TGTGCCAGCAGCGAGGGACAGGGGTCCTACGAGCAGTACTTC.

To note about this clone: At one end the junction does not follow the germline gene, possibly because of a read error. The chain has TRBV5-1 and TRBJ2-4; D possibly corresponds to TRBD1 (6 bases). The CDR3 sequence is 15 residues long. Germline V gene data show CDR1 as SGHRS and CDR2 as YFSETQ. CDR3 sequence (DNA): TGCGCCAGTGGCAGGGGATATGGAGGAAGAAACAGTCAGTACTTC. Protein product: CASGRGYGGRNSQYF.

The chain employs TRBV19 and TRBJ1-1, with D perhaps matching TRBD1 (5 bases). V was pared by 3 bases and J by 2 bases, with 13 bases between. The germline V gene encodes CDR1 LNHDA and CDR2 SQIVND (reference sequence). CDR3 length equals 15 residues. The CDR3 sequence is CASSIFGTKNTEAFF. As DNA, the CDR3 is TGTGCCAGTAGTATTTTTGGGACTAAAAACACTGAAGCTTTCTTT.

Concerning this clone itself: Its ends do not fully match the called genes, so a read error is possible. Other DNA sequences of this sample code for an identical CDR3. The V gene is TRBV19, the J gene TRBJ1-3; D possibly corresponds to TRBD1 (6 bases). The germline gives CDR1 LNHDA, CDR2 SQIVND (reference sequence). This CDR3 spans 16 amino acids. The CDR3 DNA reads TGTGCCAGTAGTATAGTTGGACAGCCGTCTGGAAACACCATATACTTT. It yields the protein CASSIVGQPSGNTIYF.

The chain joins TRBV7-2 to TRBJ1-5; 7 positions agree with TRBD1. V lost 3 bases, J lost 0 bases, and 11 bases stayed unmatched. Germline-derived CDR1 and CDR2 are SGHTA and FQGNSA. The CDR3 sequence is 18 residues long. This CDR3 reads CASSFGGRQGGSNQPQHF. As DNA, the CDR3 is TGTGCCAGCAGCTTCGGGGGCAGACAGGGAGGTAGCAATCAGCCCCAGCATTTT.

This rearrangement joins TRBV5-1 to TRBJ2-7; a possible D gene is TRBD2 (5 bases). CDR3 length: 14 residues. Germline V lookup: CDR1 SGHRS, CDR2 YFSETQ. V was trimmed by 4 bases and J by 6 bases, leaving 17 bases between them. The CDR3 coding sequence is TGCGCCAGCAGCGACTTGGGAACTAGAGGCGAGCAGTACTTC. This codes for CASSDLGTRGEQYF.

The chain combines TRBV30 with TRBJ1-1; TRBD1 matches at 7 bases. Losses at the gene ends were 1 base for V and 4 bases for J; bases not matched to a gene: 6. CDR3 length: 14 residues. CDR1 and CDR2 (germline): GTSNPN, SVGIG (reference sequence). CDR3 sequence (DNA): TGTGCCTGGAGTGCGGGCAGGGGGGCCACTGAAGCTTTCTTT. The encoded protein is CAWSAGRGATEAFF.

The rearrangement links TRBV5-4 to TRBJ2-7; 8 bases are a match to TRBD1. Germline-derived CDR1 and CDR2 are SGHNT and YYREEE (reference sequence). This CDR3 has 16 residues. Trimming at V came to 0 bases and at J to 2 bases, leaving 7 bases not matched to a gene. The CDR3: CASSLGAGGATYEQYF. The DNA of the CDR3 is TGTGCCAGCAGCTTGGGGGCAGGGGGCGCGACCTACGAGCAGTACTTC. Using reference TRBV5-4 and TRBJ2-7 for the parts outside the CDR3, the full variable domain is ETGVTQSPTHLIKTRGQQVTLRCSSQSGHNTVSWYQQALGQGPQFIFQYYREEENGRGNFPPRFSGLQFPNYSSELNVNALELDDSALYLCASSLGAGGATYEQYFGPGTRLTVT.

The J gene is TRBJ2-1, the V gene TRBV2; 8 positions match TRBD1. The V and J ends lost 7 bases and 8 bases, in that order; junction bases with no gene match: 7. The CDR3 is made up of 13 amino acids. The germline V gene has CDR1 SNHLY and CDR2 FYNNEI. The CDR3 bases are TGTGCCAGCAACAAACAGGGGGTAGATGAGCAGTTCTTC. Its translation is CASNKQGVDEQFF.

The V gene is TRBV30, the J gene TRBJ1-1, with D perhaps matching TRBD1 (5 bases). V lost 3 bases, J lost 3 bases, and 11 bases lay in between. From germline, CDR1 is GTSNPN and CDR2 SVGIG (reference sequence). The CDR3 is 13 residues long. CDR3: CAWRGGRDTEAFF. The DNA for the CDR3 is TGTGCCTGGAGGGGGGGTAGGGACACTGAAGCTTTCTTT.

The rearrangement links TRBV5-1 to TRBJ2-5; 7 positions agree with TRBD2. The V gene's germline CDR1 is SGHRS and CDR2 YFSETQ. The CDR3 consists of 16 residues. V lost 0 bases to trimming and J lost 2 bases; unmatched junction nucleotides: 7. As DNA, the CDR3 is TGCGCCAGCAGCTTGGGGCCCATGGGGGGGCAAGAGACCCAGTACTTC. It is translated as CASSLGPMGGQETQYF.